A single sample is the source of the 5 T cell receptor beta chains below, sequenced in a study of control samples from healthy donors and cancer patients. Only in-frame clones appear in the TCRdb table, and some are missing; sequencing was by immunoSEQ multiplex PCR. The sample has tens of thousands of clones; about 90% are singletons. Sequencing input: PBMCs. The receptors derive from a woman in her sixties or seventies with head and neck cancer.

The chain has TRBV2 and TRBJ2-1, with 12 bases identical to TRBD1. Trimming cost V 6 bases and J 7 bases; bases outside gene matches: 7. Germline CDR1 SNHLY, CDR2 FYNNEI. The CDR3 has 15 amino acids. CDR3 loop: CASRSPGQGANEQFF. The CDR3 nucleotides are TGTGCCAGCAGATCTCCGGGACAGGGGGCGAATGAGCAGTTCTTC. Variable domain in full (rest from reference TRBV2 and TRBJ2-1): EPEVTQTPSHQVTQMGQEVILRCVPISNHLYFYWYRQILGQKVEFLVSFYNNEISEKSEIFDDQFSVERPDGSNFTLKIRSTKLEDSAMYFCASRSPGQGANEQFFGPGTRLTVL.

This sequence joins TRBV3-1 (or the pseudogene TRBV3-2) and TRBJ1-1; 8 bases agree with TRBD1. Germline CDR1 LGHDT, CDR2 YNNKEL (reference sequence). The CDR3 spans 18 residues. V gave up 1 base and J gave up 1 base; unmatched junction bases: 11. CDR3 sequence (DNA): TGTGCCAGCAGCCAAGCCAAGCTCAGACAGGGGACGAACACTGAAGCTTTCTTT. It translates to CASSQAKLRQGTNTEAFF.

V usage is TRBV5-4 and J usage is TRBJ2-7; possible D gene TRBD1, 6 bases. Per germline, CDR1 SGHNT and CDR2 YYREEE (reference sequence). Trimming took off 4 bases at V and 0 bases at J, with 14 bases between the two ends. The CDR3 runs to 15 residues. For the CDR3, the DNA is TGTGCCAGCAGCCAAGGACAGATAACCTCCTACGAGCAGTACTTC. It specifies CASSQGQITSYEQYF.

The CDR3 sequence: CASSLDSGANVLTF. CDR3 in DNA: TGTGCCAGCTCACTTGACTCTGGGGCCAACGTCCTGACTTTC. V usage is TRBV6-5 and J usage is TRBJ2-6, with unresolved D. This CDR3 spans 14 amino acids. CDR1 is MNHEY, CDR2 SVGAGI, per germline. Trimming shortened V by 8 bases and J by 0 bases, and 8 bases separated the two germline ends.

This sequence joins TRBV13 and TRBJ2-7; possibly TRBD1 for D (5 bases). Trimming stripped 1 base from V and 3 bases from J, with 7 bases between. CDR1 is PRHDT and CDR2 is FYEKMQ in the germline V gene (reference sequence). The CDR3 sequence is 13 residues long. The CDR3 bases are TGTGCCAGCAGCTTAGCGCAGGGCTACGAGCAGTACTTC. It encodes CASSLAQGYEQYF.